A selection of T cell receptor beta chains follows, all from one sample in a study of immune evolution from preneoplasia to lung adenocarcinoma. TCRdb keeps only in-frame clones here, not all; method: immunoSEQ multiplex PCR. Of thousands of clones in the sample, roughly 80% were seen once. Sequenced material: FFPE adjacent normal lung tissue. The receptors were gathered from a person aged 65 to 85 with lung adenocarcinoma. Each CDR3 is given with its conserved first and last residue. D genes are given only for firm matches. Expanded clones get a size class; other rows say once, few or many, or leave the size out.

CDR3 DNA: TGTGCCAGCAGTTACAGGGGAGAAAAACTGTTTTTT; CDR3 protein: CASSYRGEKLFF; clone size: -; V gene: TRBV27; D gene: TRBD1; J gene: TRBJ1-4
CDR3 DNA: TGTGCCACGGAGGGGGGTGGGGATGGCACTGAAGCTTTCTTT; CDR3 protein: CATEGGGDGTEAFF; clone size: -; V gene: TRBV10-3; D gene: -; J gene: TRBJ1-1
CDR3 DNA: TGTGCCAGCAGCCGAACCGGGAACCGCTATGGCTACACCTTC; CDR3 protein: CASSRTGNRYGYTF; clone size: few; V gene: TRBV7-9; D gene: -; J gene: TRBJ1-2
CDR3 DNA: TGTGCCAGCAGCCCCGCCAGGGGTGGGGACATTCAGTACTTC; CDR3 protein: CASSPARGGDIQYF; clone size: -; V gene: TRBV11-2; D gene: -; J gene: TRBJ2-4
CDR3 DNA: TGCGCCAGCAGCTTGGCGTTGGATACGCAGTATTTT; CDR3 protein: CASSLALDTQYF; clone size: -; V gene: TRBV5-1; D gene: -; J gene: TRBJ2-3
CDR3 DNA: TGTGCCAGCAGTTATAGTTTTGTGGGGTACCAAGAGACCCAGTACTTC; CDR3 protein: CASSYSFVGYQETQYF; clone size: -; V gene: TRBV6-5; D gene: -; J gene: TRBJ2-5
CDR3 DNA: TGTGCCAGCTCACCAGGACAGGGGGCCTCAGATACGCAGTATTTT; CDR3 protein: CASSPGQGASDTQYF; clone size: -; V gene: TRBV18; D gene: TRBD1; J gene: TRBJ2-3
CDR3 DNA: TGTGCCAGCACTAGCGGGGGGTTTCGTACCGGGGAGCTGTTTTTT; CDR3 protein: CASTSGGFRTGELFF; clone size: -; V gene: TRBV27; D gene: TRBD2; J gene: TRBJ2-2
CDR3 DNA: TGCGCCAGCAGTTCACACTTAATGAACACTGAAGCTTTCTTT; CDR3 protein: CASSSHLMNTEAFF; clone size: -; V gene: TRBV5-1; D gene: -; J gene: TRBJ1-1
CDR3 DNA: TGTGCCTGGAGTGCGACGTACACTGAAGCTTTCTTT; CDR3 protein: CAWSATYTEAFF; clone size: -; V gene: TRBV30; D gene: -; J gene: TRBJ1-1
CDR3 DNA: TGCAGCGTTGGCAACAACAGGATACGCCTATCGAACACTGAAGCTTTCTTT; CDR3 protein: CSVGNNRIRLSNTEAFF; clone size: once; V gene: TRBV29-1; D gene: -; J gene: TRBJ1-1
CDR3 DNA: TGCGCCAGCAGCACTACTAGCGGATCCTTCTACGAGCAGTACTTC; CDR3 protein: CASSTTSGSFYEQYF; clone size: -; V gene: TRBV5-1; D gene: TRBD2; J gene: TRBJ2-7
CDR3 DNA: TGCAGCGTTCGGGGGGCAGCCTCTGGGGATGAGCAGTTCTTC; CDR3 protein: CSVRGAASGDEQFF; clone size: -; V gene: TRBV29-1; D gene: -; J gene: TRBJ2-1
CDR3 DNA: TGCGCCAGCAGCTTGGTTTTAGGGGCACCCTCTGGGGCCAACGTCCTGACTTTC; CDR3 protein: CASSLVLGAPSGANVLTF; clone size: few; V gene: TRBV5-1; D gene: -; J gene: TRBJ2-6
CDR3 DNA: TGTGCCAGCACTCAACGTAGAGGGCCGGGCTATGGCTACACCTTC; CDR3 protein: CASTQRRGPGYGYTF; clone size: few; V gene: TRBV6-1; D gene: -; J gene: TRBJ1-2
CDR3 DNA: TGTGCCAGCAGTTACGTTGGGGAAGGGACCGGGGAGCTGTTTTTT; CDR3 protein: CASSYVGEGTGELFF; clone size: -; V gene: TRBV6-6; D gene: -; J gene: TRBJ2-2
CDR3 DNA: TGTGCCAGCGCCCGGGGGTCCTACTTCTCTGGAAACACCATATATTTT; CDR3 protein: CASARGSYFSGNTIYF; clone size: once; V gene: TRBV7-9; D gene: -; J gene: TRBJ1-3
CDR3 DNA: TGTGCCAGCAGCCACAGGGGAAGCAATCAGCCCCAGCATTTT; CDR3 protein: CASSHRGSNQPQHF; clone size: -; V gene: TRBV5-4; D gene: TRBD1; J gene: TRBJ1-5
CDR3 DNA: TGTGCCAGCAGCTTGGATCCGACGGCGTATCGGTACTTC; CDR3 protein: CASSLDPTAYRYF; clone size: -; V gene: TRBV5-5; D gene: -; J gene: TRBJ2-7
CDR3 DNA: TGTGCCAGCAGTTGGACCGGGACCCAGTACTTC; CDR3 protein: CASSWTGTQYF; clone size: -; V gene: TRBV28; D gene: -; J gene: TRBJ2-5
CDR3 DNA: TGTGCCAGCAGCTTAGATTTAGGGGTCGGTACCTACGAGCAGTACTTC; CDR3 protein: CASSLDLGVGTYEQYF; clone size: few; V gene: TRBV7-2; D gene: -; J gene: TRBJ2-7
CDR3 DNA: TGTGCCAGCAGCCTGAGGGAAGGGTGGGGCGTCCTGACTTTC; CDR3 protein: CASSLREGWGVLTF; clone size: -; V gene: TRBV5-6; D gene: -; J gene: TRBJ2-6
CDR3 DNA: TGTGCCAGCAGGGCGGCGAAAATTTTTGATGGCTACACCTTC; CDR3 protein: CASRAAKIFDGYTF; clone size: -; V gene: TRBV28; D gene: -; J gene: TRBJ1-2
CDR3 DNA: TGCGCCAGCAGCTTTAGGGAGACCCAGTACTTC; CDR3 protein: CASSFRETQYF; clone size: -; V gene: TRBV5-1; D gene: -; J gene: TRBJ2-5
CDR3 DNA: TGTGCCAGCAGTGGGACAAGGAGGGGCTACGAGCAGTACTTC; CDR3 protein: CASSGTRRGYEQYF; clone size: -; V gene: TRBV2; D gene: -; J gene: TRBJ2-7
CDR3 DNA: TGTGCCAGCAGTCCTGGCCCGGGGGCCTACGAGCAGTACTTC; CDR3 protein: CASSPGPGAYEQYF; clone size: -; V gene: TRBV27; D gene: -; J gene: TRBJ2-7
CDR3 DNA: TGTGCCAGCAGCCCCCCGGCCAATGAAAAACTGTTTTTT; CDR3 protein: CASSPPANEKLFF; clone size: -; V gene: TRBV11-2; D gene: -; J gene: TRBJ1-4
CDR3 DNA: TGTGCCAGCAGCACCGGACAAAACACTGAAGCTTTCTTT; CDR3 protein: CASSTGQNTEAFF; clone size: -; V gene: TRBV7-9; D gene: -; J gene: TRBJ1-1
CDR3 DNA: TGTGCCAGCAGCGCTGATAGCGGGGGTGGAGAGACCCAGTACTTC; CDR3 protein: CASSADSGGGETQYF; clone size: -; V gene: TRBV9; D gene: TRBD2; J gene: TRBJ2-5
CDR3 DNA: TGTGCCAGCTCACCATCGGGACAGGTCTCCTACGAGCAGTACTTC; CDR3 protein: CASSPSGQVSYEQYF; clone size: few; V gene: TRBV18; D gene: TRBD1; J gene: TRBJ2-7
CDR3 DNA: TGTGCCAGCAGCTTAGTTGGCGCGGGGTCGGGCTACACCTTC; CDR3 protein: CASSLVGAGSGYTF; clone size: -; V gene: TRBV7-9; D gene: -; J gene: TRBJ1-2
CDR3 DNA: TGTGCCAGCAGTGATAGGACAGGGACCTTCGGTGGGGCCAACGTCCTGACTTTC; CDR3 protein: CASSDRTGTFGGANVLTF; clone size: -; V gene: TRBV6-1; D gene: TRBD1; J gene: TRBJ2-6
CDR3 DNA: TGTGCCAGCAGCCTAAGTAGTATTTCCTACGAGCAGTACTTC; CDR3 protein: CASSLSSISYEQYF; clone size: -; V gene: TRBV5-4; D gene: -; J gene: TRBJ2-7
CDR3 DNA: TGCGCCAGCAGCGCAGGGACTAGCGGGGGGAATGAGCAGTTCTTC; CDR3 protein: CASSAGTSGGNEQFF; clone size: -; V gene: TRBV5-1; D gene: TRBD2; J gene: TRBJ2-1
CDR3 DNA: TGTGCCAGCACCCGGACAGATACGCAGTATTTT; CDR3 protein: CASTRTDTQYF; clone size: few; V gene: TRBV7-9; D gene: -; J gene: TRBJ2-3
CDR3 DNA: TGTGCCAGCATCCTCACCCAGGGGGCATCTTATCAGCCCCAGCATTTT; CDR3 protein: CASILTQGASYQPQHF; clone size: -; V gene: TRBV11-2; D gene: TRBD1; J gene: TRBJ1-5
CDR3 DNA: TGTGCCAGCAGCTCCCGGGACAGGGGGCGCTTCGGGGAGCTGTTTTTT; CDR3 protein: CASSSRDRGRFGELFF; clone size: -; V gene: TRBV5-6; D gene: TRBD1; J gene: TRBJ2-2
CDR3 DNA: TGTGCCAGCAGTTACGTCGCGGGGGGACTAAATGAGCAGTTCTTC; CDR3 protein: CASSYVAGGLNEQFF; clone size: -; V gene: TRBV6-5; D gene: TRBD2; J gene: TRBJ2-1
CDR3 DNA: TGCGCCAGCAGCCCCCCGGGGGGGGATGAGCAGTTCTTC; CDR3 protein: CASSPPGGDEQFF; clone size: -; V gene: TRBV4-1; D gene: TRBD2; J gene: TRBJ2-1
CDR3 DNA: TGTGCCAGCAGCCAATCAACAGGGTCTACTAATGAAAAACTGTTTTTT; CDR3 protein: CASSQSTGSTNEKLFF; clone size: -; V gene: TRBV4-2; D gene: -; J gene: TRBJ1-4
CDR3 DNA: TGTGCCAGCAGCAAAGGGACTAGCGGCTCCTACGAGCAGTACTTC; CDR3 protein: CASSKGTSGSYEQYF; clone size: -; V gene: TRBV21-1; D gene: -; J gene: TRBJ2-7
CDR3 DNA: TGTGCCAGCAGCCAAGACCCGACGGGGAGCTCCTACAATGAGCAGTTCTTC; CDR3 protein: CASSQDPTGSSYNEQFF; clone size: -; V gene: TRBV4-2; D gene: -; J gene: TRBJ2-1
CDR3 DNA: TGTGCCAGCAGTGATAGGGAGGGCGGGGCTAGCACAGATACGCAGTATTTT; CDR3 protein: CASSDREGGASTDTQYF; clone size: -; V gene: TRBV6-1; D gene: TRBD2; J gene: TRBJ2-3
CDR3 DNA: TGCAGCGCCCCCGGGGGGGCCCACAATGAGCAGTTCTTC; CDR3 protein: CSAPGGAHNEQFF; clone size: once; V gene: TRBV29-1; D gene: TRBD2; J gene: TRBJ2-1
CDR3 DNA: TGCGCCAGCAGGGGTCAAATTGCCACTGAAGCTTTCTTT; CDR3 protein: CASRGQIATEAFF; clone size: -; V gene: TRBV10-2; D gene: -; J gene: TRBJ1-1
CDR3 DNA: TGTGCCAGCAGTTACTCCGGGACAGTGAACACTGAAGCTTTCTTT; CDR3 protein: CASSYSGTVNTEAFF; clone size: -; V gene: TRBV6-6; D gene: TRBD1; J gene: TRBJ1-1
CDR3 DNA: TGTGCCAGTAGTACGCCGGGACGAAGCAATCAGCCCCAGCATTTT; CDR3 protein: CASSTPGRSNQPQHF; clone size: -; V gene: TRBV19; D gene: -; J gene: TRBJ1-5